This note documents a single T cell receptor (beta chain) sequence. These data come from a study of blood T cell repertoires in COVID-19. Across the study: Sample material is recorded as cDNA or gDNA derived from T cells, B-cell-depleted T cells, or PBMCs.

TCRdb's copy holds only in-frame clones and misses some; the assay was immunoSEQ multiplex PCR. The sample yields roughly 200,000 clones, about nine tenths seen once. Trimming cost V 5 bases and J 5 bases, with 9 bases left between them. The CDR3 sequence is 13 residues long. The chain links TRBV12-3 or TRBV12-4 to TRBJ2-2; perhaps TRBD2 as D (6 bases). This clonotype was sampled from a woman aged 25 to 39 with acute COVID-19. Sequenced input: PBMCs or T cells enriched from blood (not recorded which). In DNA form, the CDR3 reads TGTGCCAGCAGTCTACGGGGGACCGGGGAGCTGTTTTTT. Translated: CASSLRGTGELFF.